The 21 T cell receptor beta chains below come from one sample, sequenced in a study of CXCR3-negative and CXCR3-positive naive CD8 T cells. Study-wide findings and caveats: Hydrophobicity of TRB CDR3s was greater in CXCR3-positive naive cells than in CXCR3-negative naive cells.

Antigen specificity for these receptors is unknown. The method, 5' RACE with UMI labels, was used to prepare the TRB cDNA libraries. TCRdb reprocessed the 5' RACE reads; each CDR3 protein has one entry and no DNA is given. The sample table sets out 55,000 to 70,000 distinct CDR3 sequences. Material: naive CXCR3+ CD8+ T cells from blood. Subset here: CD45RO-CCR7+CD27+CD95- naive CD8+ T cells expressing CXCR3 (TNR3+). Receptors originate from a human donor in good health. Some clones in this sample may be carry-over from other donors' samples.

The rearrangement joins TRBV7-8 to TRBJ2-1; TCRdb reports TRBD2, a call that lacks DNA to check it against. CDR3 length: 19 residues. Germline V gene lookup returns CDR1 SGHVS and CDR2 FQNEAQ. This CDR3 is CASSLPTSGGARSYNEQFF.

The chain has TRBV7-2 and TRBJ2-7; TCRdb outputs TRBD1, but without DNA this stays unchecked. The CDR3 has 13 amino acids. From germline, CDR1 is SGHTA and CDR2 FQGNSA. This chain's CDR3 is CASSTPGSDEQYF.

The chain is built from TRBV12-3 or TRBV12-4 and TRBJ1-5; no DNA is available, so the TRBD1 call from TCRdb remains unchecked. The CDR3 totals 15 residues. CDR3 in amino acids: CASSFSWVGDQPQHF.

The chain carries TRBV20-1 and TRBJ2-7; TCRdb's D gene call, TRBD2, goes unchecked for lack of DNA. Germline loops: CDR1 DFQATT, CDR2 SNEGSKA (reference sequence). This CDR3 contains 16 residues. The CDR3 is CSARGWWELYSYEQYF.

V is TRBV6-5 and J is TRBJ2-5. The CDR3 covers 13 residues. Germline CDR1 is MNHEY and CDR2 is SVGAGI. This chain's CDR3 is CASSLDSQETQYF.

The CDR3 spells CASSHGLAGGEDEQFF. The chain employs TRBV2 and TRBJ2-1; TCRdb's D call of TRBD2 is untestable without DNA. CDR3 length: 16 amino acids. The germline V gene encodes CDR1 SNHLY and CDR2 FYNNEI. The entire variable domain, with the rest obtained from reference TRBV2 and TRBJ2-1, is as follows: EPEVTQTPSHQVTQMGQEVILRCVPISNHLYFYWYRQILGQKVEFLVSFYNNEISEKSEIFDDQFSVERPDGSNFTLKIRSTKLEDSAMYFCASSHGLAGGEDEQFFGPGTRLTVL.

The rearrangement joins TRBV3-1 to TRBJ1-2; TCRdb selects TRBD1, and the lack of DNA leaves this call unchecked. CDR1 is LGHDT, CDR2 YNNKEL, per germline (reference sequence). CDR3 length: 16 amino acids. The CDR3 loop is CASSRDRGQRGYGYTF. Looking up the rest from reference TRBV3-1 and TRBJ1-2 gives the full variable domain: DTAVSQTPKYLVTQMGNDKSIKCEQNLGHDTMYWYKQDSKKFLKIMFSYNNKELIINETVPNRFSPKSPDKAHLNLHINSLELGDSAVYFCASSRDRGQRGYGYTFGSGTRLTVV.

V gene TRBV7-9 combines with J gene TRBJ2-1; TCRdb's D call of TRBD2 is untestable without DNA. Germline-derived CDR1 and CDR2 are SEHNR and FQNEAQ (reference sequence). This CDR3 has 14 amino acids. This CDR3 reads CASSARGSENEQFF.

CDR3 amino acids: CASSPRGGTTEAFF. The chain recombines TRBV5-1 with TRBJ1-1. This CDR3 region has 14 residues. The germline V gene has CDR1 SGHRS and CDR2 YFSETQ. Variable domain in full (rest from reference TRBV5-1 and TRBJ1-1): KAGVTQTPRYLIKTRGQQVTLSCSPISGHRSVSWYQQTPGQGLQFLFEYFSETQRNKGNFPGRFSGRQFSNSRSEMNVSTLELGDSALYLCASSPRGGTTEAFFGQGTRLTVV.

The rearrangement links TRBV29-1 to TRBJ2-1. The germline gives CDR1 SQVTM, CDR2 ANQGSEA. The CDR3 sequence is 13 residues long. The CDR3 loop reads CSVEGVIYNEQFF.

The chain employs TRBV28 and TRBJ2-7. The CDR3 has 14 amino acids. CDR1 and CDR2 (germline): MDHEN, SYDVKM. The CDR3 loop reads CASSHRGGLYEQYF.

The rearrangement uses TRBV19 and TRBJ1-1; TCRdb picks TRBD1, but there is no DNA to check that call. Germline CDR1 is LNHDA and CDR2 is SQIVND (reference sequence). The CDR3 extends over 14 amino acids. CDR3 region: CASSIGQGRTEAFF.

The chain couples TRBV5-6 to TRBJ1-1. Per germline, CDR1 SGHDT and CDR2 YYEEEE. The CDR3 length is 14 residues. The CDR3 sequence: CASSPMGSNTEAFF.

CDR3 loop: CASSLEQPAYNEQFF. V gene TRBV5-1 combines with J gene TRBJ2-1. The V gene's germline CDR1 is SGHRS and CDR2 YFSETQ. The CDR3 is 15 residues long.

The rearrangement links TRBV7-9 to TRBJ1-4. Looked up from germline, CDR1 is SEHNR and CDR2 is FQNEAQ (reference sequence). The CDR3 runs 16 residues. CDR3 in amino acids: CASSTPTTGKNEKLFF.

This CDR3 reads CASSTTTAPGPLTYEQYF. This chain connects TRBV18 to TRBJ2-7; TCRdb calls TRBD1, which cannot be checked without DNA. CDR3 length equals 18 residues. Germline V gives CDR1 KGHSH, CDR2 LQKENI. Complete variable domain (other parts from reference TRBV18 and TRBJ2-7): NAGVMQNPRHLVRRRGQEARLRCSPMKGHSHVYWYRQLPEEGLKFMVYLQKENIIDESGMPKERFSAEFPKEGPSILRIQQVVRGDSAAYFCASSTTTAPGPLTYEQYFGPGTRLTVT.

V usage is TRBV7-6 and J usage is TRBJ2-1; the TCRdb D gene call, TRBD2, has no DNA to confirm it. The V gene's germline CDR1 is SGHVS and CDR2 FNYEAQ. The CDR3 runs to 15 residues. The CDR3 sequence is CASSSLADPYNEQFF.

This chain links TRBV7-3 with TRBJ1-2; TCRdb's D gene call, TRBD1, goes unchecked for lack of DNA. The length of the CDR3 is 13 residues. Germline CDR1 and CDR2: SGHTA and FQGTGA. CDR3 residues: CASSLGALGQITF.

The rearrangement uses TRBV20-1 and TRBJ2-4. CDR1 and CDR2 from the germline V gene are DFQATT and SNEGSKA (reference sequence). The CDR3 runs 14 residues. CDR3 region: CSARDHLAKNIQYF.

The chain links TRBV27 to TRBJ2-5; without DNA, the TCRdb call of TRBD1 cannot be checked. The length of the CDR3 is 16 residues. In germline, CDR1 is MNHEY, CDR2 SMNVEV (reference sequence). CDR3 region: CASSLNGGAIQETQYF.

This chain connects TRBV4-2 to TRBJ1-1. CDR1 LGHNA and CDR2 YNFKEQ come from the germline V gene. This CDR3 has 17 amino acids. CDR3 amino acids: CASSQVFETAENTEAFF.